Listed here are 9 T cell receptor beta chains from one sample, sequenced in a study of cytomegalovirus exposure and HLA in healthy donors. Vbeta (60) and Jbeta (13) primers were used in the PCR. TCRdb's copy holds only in-frame clones and misses some; the assay was immunoSEQ multiplex PCR. The sample includes 160,000 or so clones, roughly 80% of them seen just once. The sample consisted of PBMCs. All receptors come from a woman between 40 and 50 years old in good health and CMV-seronegative.

The rearrangement joins TRBV4-2 to TRBJ2-4; 7 bases agree with TRBD2. Trimming removed 0 bases from V and 6 bases from J; junction bases left unmatched: 5. The CDR3 totals 15 residues. The V gene's germline CDR1 is LGHNA and CDR2 YNFKEQ. CDR3 protein: CASSQDAGGGNIQYF. The CDR3 DNA is TGTGCCAGCAGCCAAGACGCGGGCGGGGGAAACATTCAGTACTTC.

This chain links TRBV4-1 with TRBJ2-7; 12 bases match TRBD1. Germline-derived CDR1 and CDR2 are MGHRA and YSYEKL. The CDR3 contains 17 residues. V trimming: 2 bases; J trimming: 4 bases; junction bases outside the gene matches: 9. This CDR3 reads CASSQRRGTGGGYEQYF. Written as DNA, the CDR3 is TGCGCCAGCAGCCAACGACGAGGGACAGGGGGCGGGTACGAGCAGTACTTC.

The J gene is TRBJ2-5, the V gene TRBV4-2, with 9 bases identical to TRBD2. This CDR3 contains 16 residues. Germline assignment: CDR1 LGHNA and CDR2 YNFKEQ. Trimming cost V 0 bases and J 5 bases; bases outside gene matches: 7. The CDR3 sequence: CASSQEGVLAGETQYF. CDR3 nucleotides: TGTGCCAGCAGCCAAGAAGGGGTGCTAGCGGGGGAGACCCAGTACTTC.

This clone was counted a single time. The chain has TRBV4-1 and TRBJ2-1, with TRBD1 as a possible D gene (5 bases). V shed 4 bases and J shed 0 bases, with 13 bases lying between them. The CDR3 has 16 amino acids. Germline assignment: CDR1 MGHRA and CDR2 YSYEKL. Here the CDR3 DNA reads TGCGCCAGCAGCCGCCCTGGGGCTCGCTCCTACAATGAGCAGTTCTTC. Its protein is CASSRPGARSYNEQFF.

The rearrangement uses TRBV9 and TRBJ2-1; 9 bases are a match to TRBD1. The CDR3 consists of 14 residues. V shed 6 bases, J shed 6 bases, and the junction held 7 bases outside the gene matches. Germline CDR1 is SGDLS and CDR2 is YYNGEE. This CDR3 is CASNRDRVGNEQFF. CDR3 sequence (DNA): TGTGCCAGCAATCGGGACAGGGTCGGCAATGAGCAGTTCTTC.

The rearrangement uses TRBV12-2 and TRBJ1-1; the D call TRBD1 from the table was never checked on the DNA. TRBV12-2 constitutes a pseudogene. The length of the CDR3 is 14 residues. The CDR3 sequence: CASRPGTGDAEAFF. The DNA of the CDR3 is TGTGCAAGTCGCCCCGGGACAGGTGACGCTGAAGCTTTCTTT.

The V call is TRBV29-1, the J call TRBJ1-2; 12 bases fit TRBD1. Germline V lookup: CDR1 SQVTM, CDR2 ANQGSEA. There are 14 residues in the CDR3. DNA of the CDR3: TGCACCACAGACGGGACAGGGGGCACTGAGGGCTACACCTTC. Translation gives CTTDGTGGTEGYTF.

This clone has just a few counts. This chain uses TRBV6-6 with TRBJ1-1; tentative D call: TRBD1 (6 bases). The CDR3 sequence is 15 residues long. CDR1 is MNHNY, CDR2 SVGAGI, per germline (reference sequence). V lost 7 bases and J lost 2, with 17 bases in between. The CDR3 sequence is CASNKDHRVNTEAFF. CDR3 DNA: TGTGCCAGCAATAAGGACCACAGGGTAAACACTGAAGCTTTCTTT.

This chain joins TRBV5-6 and TRBJ1-3; no definite D call. This CDR3 spans 13 amino acids. V dropped 4 bases and J dropped 2 bases, with 7 bases sitting between them. Germline V gene sequence: CDR1 SGHDT, CDR2 YYEEEE. CDR3 sequence reads: CASSMSPGNTIYF. In nucleotides, the CDR3 is TGTGCCAGCAGCATGAGCCCTGGAAACACCATATATTTT.